Following are 32 T cell receptor beta chains from one sample sequenced in a study of T cells in Graves' hyperthyroidism and ophthalmopathy. The investigators amplified TCR beta CDR3 regions from RNA transcripts. An initial round of RT-PCR targeting the TCR CDR3 relied on the HTBI primer set. TCRdb recomputed calls from the multiplex PCR reads with MiXCR, one row per CDR3 protein. The table shows hundreds of thousands of distinct CDR3 sequences, with less than 30% occurring only once. Sequencing was done on a sample of blood. Every receptor here comes from a man aged 35 to 55 with Graves' hyperthyroidism that later progressed to Graves' ophthalmopathy.

This clonotype was found a few times. The J gene is TRBJ2-5, the V gene TRBV24-1; TRBD1 agrees at 9 bases. The CDR3 runs 14 residues. V gave up 4 bases and J gave up 6 bases; unmatched junction bases: 5. Germline-derived CDR1 and CDR2 are KGHDR and SFDVKD. For the CDR3, the DNA is TGTGCCACCAGTGACCCGACAGGGGGACAGACCCAGTACTTC. Its translation is CATSDPTGGQTQYF.

This clonotype was seen ten or more times. This rearrangement joins TRBV27 to TRBJ1-2; D not resolved. In germline, CDR1 is MNHEY, CDR2 SMNVEV (reference sequence). The CDR3 consists of 13 residues. The V end lost 6 bases, the J end lost 7 bases, and 15 bases lay between the germline ends. The CDR3 DNA reads TGTGCCAGCAGCCCCTGGTTATCGGCTGGCTACACCTTC. It yields the protein CASSPWLSAGYTF.

This clonotype was counted at least ten times. The genes are TRBV7-2 and TRBJ1-2, with 7 bases matching TRBD1. V lost 8 bases to trimming and J lost 5 bases; unmatched junction nucleotides: 11. Germline V gene data show CDR1 as SGHTA and CDR2 as FQGNSA. This CDR3 has 14 amino acids. DNA of the CDR3: TGTGCCAGCGCCACGAGGACAGGCGATTATGGCTACACCTTC. Amino acids: CASATRTGDYGYTF.

This chain connects TRBV6-2 or TRBV6-3 to TRBJ1-1, with 9 bases identical to TRBD1. This CDR3 spans 13 amino acids. In germline, CDR1 is MNHEY, CDR2 SVGEGT. J gave up 0 bases and V 11 bases, and 4 bases lay outside the gene matches. CDR3: CAAYRGLNTEAFF. The DNA for the CDR3 is TGTGCCGCTTACAGGGGGCTGAACACTGAAGCTTTCTTT.

At least ten counts were recorded for this clonotype. V usage is TRBV6-5 and J usage is TRBJ2-7; TRBD2 aligns across 7 bases. There are 15 residues in the CDR3. Germline lookup yields CDR1 MNHEY and CDR2 SVGAGI. With 5 bases clipped from V and 1 base from J, the junction kept 8 bases outside the gene matches. For the CDR3, the DNA is TGTGCCAGCAGTACCCCGGGAGGAGGTTCCTACGAGCAGTACTTC. This encodes CASSTPGGGSYEQYF.

This clonotype was counted many times. The V gene is TRBV6-1, the J gene TRBJ1-1, with 7 bases aligning to TRBD1. The length of the CDR3 is 13 residues. CDR1 is MNHNS and CDR2 is SASEGT in the germline V gene. V was pared by 7 bases and J by 1 base, with 3 bases of the junction left unmatched. CDR3 sequence: CASMGQRNTEAFF. In nucleotides, the CDR3 is TGTGCCAGCATGGGACAGAGGAACACTGAAGCTTTCTTT.

The chain recombines TRBV15 with TRBJ1-2; D not resolved. Trimming shortened V by 3 bases and J by 5 bases, and 7 bases separated the two germline ends. Germline V gene sequence: CDR1 LNHNV, CDR2 YYDKDF (reference sequence). This CDR3 comprises 12 residues. CDR3 in amino acids: CATSRDGYGYTF. The CDR3 DNA is TGTGCCACCAGCAGGGACGGTTATGGCTACACCTTC.

This clonotype was detected ten times or more. The CDR3, as DNA: TGTGCCAGTAGTATCCTCCTTCCCGGATATGGCTACACCTTC. Its protein is CASSILLPGYGYTF. The chain carries TRBV19 and TRBJ1-2; D is ambiguous. The CDR3 sequence is 14 residues long. Between the trimmed V and J ends, which lost 3 bases and 5 bases, there was a span of 13 bases. The germline CDR1 and CDR2 sequences are LNHDA and SQIVND (reference sequence).

The chain carries TRBV7-2 and TRBJ1-3, with D possibly TRBD1 on 5 matching bases. Trimming took off 5 bases at V and 4 bases at J, with 21 bases between the two ends. The CDR3 is 17 residues long. From germline, CDR1 is SGHTA and CDR2 FQGNSA. CDR3 sequence reads: CASSPPLGPGPGNTIYF. The DNA for the CDR3 is TGTGCCAGCAGCCCCCCCTTAGGGCCAGGGCCCGGAAACACCATATATTTT.

This clonotype was seen many times. The chain combines TRBV6-5 with TRBJ2-7; D is possibly TRBD2 (6 bases). In germline, CDR1 is MNHEY, CDR2 SVGAGI. V was shortened by 4 bases and J by 0 bases, with 13 bases between the two germline ends. The CDR3 runs 15 residues. The CDR3 is CASSSLAGSSYEQYF. The DNA for the CDR3 is TGTGCCAGCAGTTCACTAGCCGGCAGCTCCTACGAGCAGTACTTC.

The chain has TRBV3-1 and TRBJ1-5; 8 nucleotides agree with TRBD1. CDR1 is LGHDT, CDR2 YNNKEL, per germline (reference sequence). The CDR3 runs 14 residues. The V and J ends lost 5 bases and 6 bases, in that order; junction bases with no gene match: 6. CDR3 DNA sequence: TGTGCCAGCAGCTTCCAGGGGGCGGCTCAGCCCCAGCATTTT. Translated: CASSFQGAAQPQHF.

This clonotype showed up many times. The DNA for the CDR3 is TGTGCCAGCAGACACCTTGACAGGCCCGGGGAGCTGTTTTTT. This sequence encodes CASRHLDRPGELFF. V is TRBV28 and J is TRBJ2-2, with D possibly matching TRBD1 (6 bases). Germline CDR1 and CDR2: MDHEN and SYDVKM. The CDR3 has 14 amino acids. V was cut by 6 bases and J by 6 bases, with 14 bases left in between.

At least ten counts were recorded for this clonotype. The chain couples TRBV7-9 to TRBJ2-7, with no clear D. Per germline, CDR1 SEHNR and CDR2 FQNEAQ (reference sequence). The V gene lost 4 bases and the J gene lost 3 bases, with 7 bases spanning the gap. This CDR3 has 12 amino acids. As DNA, the CDR3 is TGTGCCAGCAGCTACCTAATCTACGAGCAGTACTTC. Translating gives CASSYLIYEQYF.

The gene calls are TRBV14 and TRBJ2-5; D is perhaps TRBD1 or TRBD2 (5 bases each). Germline V lookup: CDR1 SGHDN, CDR2 FVKESK. The CDR3 is made up of 16 amino acids. V lost 3 bases and J lost 0, with 14 bases in between. CDR3 in DNA: TGTGCCAGCAGCCATCGGGGCACAGCTTACCAAGAGACCCAGTACTTC. Translating gives CASSHRGTAYQETQYF.

Ten or more counts support this clonotype. V and J are TRBV6-5 and TRBJ2-7; D is unclear. Trimming pared 0 bases from V and 1 base from J, leaving 10 bases between. In germline, CDR1 is MNHEY, CDR2 SVGAGI. CDR3 size: 15 residues. CDR3 residues: CASSYSKQGSYEQYF. The CDR3 DNA reads as TGTGCCAGCAGTTACTCGAAGCAAGGATCCTACGAGCAGTACTTC.

This clonotype was seen only once. The rearrangement joins TRBV19 to TRBJ1-2; D remains unclear. The CDR3 is 13 amino acids. Looked up from germline, CDR1 is LNHDA and CDR2 is SQIVND (reference sequence). The V gene lost 3 bases and the J gene lost 2 bases, with 7 bases spanning the gap. The CDR3 region is CASSMSINYGYTF. CDR3 sequence (DNA): TGTGCCAGTAGTATGAGCATAAACTATGGCTACACCTTC.

At least ten counts were recorded for this clonotype. The gene calls are TRBV6-1 and TRBJ2-7, with TRBD2 as a possible D gene (6 bases). The CDR3 loop spans 14 amino acids. V lost 6 bases and J 3 bases, leaving 15 bases between the germline ends. Per the germline V gene, CDR1 is MNHNS and CDR2 is SASEGT. This CDR3 is CASRVDYGVYEQYF. Written as DNA, the CDR3 is TGTGCCAGCAGGGTGGACTACGGAGTCTACGAGCAGTACTTC.

Many counts were recorded for this clonotype. The CDR3 reads CASSFLDNMNTEAFF. CDR3 sequence (DNA): TGTGCCAGCAGCTTTCTCGATAACATGAACACTGAAGCTTTCTTT. V and J are TRBV13 and TRBJ1-1; D is unresolved. This CDR3 is built from 15 residues. Trimming took 3 bases from V and 0 from J, leaving 11 bases between them. CDR1 is PRHDT and CDR2 is FYEKMQ in the germline V gene (reference sequence).

The chain is built from TRBV12-3 or TRBV12-4 and TRBJ1-1, with D possibly TRBD1 on 5 matching bases. Between the trimmed V and J ends, which lost 6 bases and 8 bases, there was a span of 10 bases. This CDR3 has 11 amino acids. The DNA of the CDR3 is TGTGCCAGCAGGGTTCCAGGGGAAGCTTTCTTT. Amino acid sequence: CASRVPGEAFF.

This clonotype was seen a few times. The chain is built from TRBV15 and TRBJ1-1; D call uncertain. The V end lost 5 bases, the J end lost 0 bases, and 7 bases lay between the germline ends. The CDR3 has 13 amino acids. Germline V gene data show CDR1 as LNHNV and CDR2 as YYDKDF (reference sequence). Here the CDR3 DNA reads TGTGCCACCAGCGCGGACCTGAACACTGAAGCTTTCTTT. This codes for CATSADLNTEAFF.

The table lists this clonotype with a few counts. The V call is TRBV24-1, the J call TRBJ2-5; 11 positions agree with TRBD1. After removal of 5 bases from V and 5 bases from J, the junction contained 6 bases not matched to a gene. CDR3 length: 15 amino acids. Germline CDR1 KGHDR, CDR2 SFDVKD. CDR3 sequence reads: CATSAPGQGEETQYF. The CDR3, as DNA: TGTGCCACCAGTGCCCCGGGACAGGGGGAGGAGACCCAGTACTTC.

At least ten counts were recorded for this clonotype. This rearrangement joins TRBV18 to TRBJ1-5; D is undetermined. The CDR3 spans 13 residues. V was cut by 3 bases and J by 5 bases, with 8 bases left in between. Germline values: CDR1 KGHSH, CDR2 LQKENI. The CDR3 DNA reads as TGTGCCAGCTCACCGGTGGCGGATCAGCCCCAGCATTTT. Residues: CASSPVADQPQHF. Together with reference TRBV18 and TRBJ1-5, the CDR3 gives the full variable domain: NAGVMQNPRHLVRRRGQEARLRCSPMKGHSHVYWYRQLPEEGLKFMVYLQKENIIDESGMPKERFSAEFPKEGPSILRIQQVVRGDSAAYFCASSPVADQPQHFGDGTRLSIL.

This clonotype occurred many times. Being one base from a much bigger clone, this may be a read error. The chain carries TRBV12-3 or TRBV12-4 and TRBJ2-5; D may be TRBD1 (5 bases). This CDR3 is built from 15 residues. Trimming cost V 0 bases and J 4 bases, with 12 bases left between them. CDR3 sequence (DNA): TGTGCCAGCAGTTTAGCGCCTGCAGGGTCAGAGACCCAGTACTTC. This codes for CASSLAPAGSETQYF.

This clonotype was counted many times. The V and J genes are TRBV6-5 and TRBJ2-7; TRBD1 matches 9 bases. Germline V gives CDR1 MNHEY, CDR2 SVGAGI. J was trimmed by 2 bases and V by 0 bases; bases with no gene match: 8. The CDR3 is made up of 17 amino acids. CDR3 protein: CASSYSLFRQGAYEQYF. The CDR3 DNA reads TGTGCCAGCAGTTACTCCCTCTTCAGACAGGGGGCCTACGAGCAGTACTTC.

The chain couples TRBV11-2 to TRBJ1-2; 7 bases are a match to TRBD1. The V and J ends lost 5 bases and 2 bases, in that order; junction bases with no gene match: 5. Germline CDR1 and CDR2: SGHAT and FQNNGV. This CDR3 is 14 amino acids long. The CDR3 nucleotides read TGTGCCAGCAGCCCTCCGGGACAGAACTATGGCTACACCTTC. The encoded protein is CASSPPGQNYGYTF.

This clonotype was recorded many times. The rearrangement joins TRBV20-1 to TRBJ2-7; D is perhaps TRBD1 (6 bases). CDR3 length: 14 amino acids. The germline gives CDR1 DFQATT, CDR2 SNEGSKA (reference sequence). Trimming shortened V by 5 bases and J by 0 bases, and 14 bases separated the two germline ends. The CDR3 nucleotides are TGCAGTGCTCAACAGGGTACTCGCTCCTACGAGCAGTACTTC. Encoded protein: CSAQQGTRSYEQYF.

The chain carries TRBV6-1 and TRBJ2-2; no definite D call. The germline CDR1 and CDR2 sequences are MNHNS and SASEGT. Trimming shortened V by 6 bases and J by 3 bases, and 8 bases separated the two germline ends. This CDR3 has 13 residues. Here the CDR3 DNA reads TGTGCCAGCAGGAGTCTGTACACCGGGGAGCTGTTTTTT. Residues: CASRSLYTGELFF.

This chain links TRBV13 with TRBJ2-7, with D possibly matching TRBD2 (6 bases). Germline V gene sequence: CDR1 PRHDT, CDR2 FYEKMQ (reference sequence). With 5 bases removed from V and 1 base from J, the gap between germline ends came to 15 bases. This CDR3 contains 15 residues. The CDR3 spells CASSPPRSGSYEQYF. The DNA for the CDR3 is TGTGCCAGCAGCCCCCCCCGTAGCGGTTCCTACGAGCAGTACTTC.

Many counts were recorded for this clonotype. The rearrangement joins TRBV5-1 to TRBJ2-7; no reliable D call. Germline values: CDR1 SGHRS, CDR2 YFSETQ. The CDR3 contains 14 residues. V was trimmed by 2 bases and J by 3 bases, leaving 12 bases between them. The CDR3 region is CASSFESANYEQYF. In DNA, the CDR3 is TGCGCCAGCAGCTTTGAGTCAGCGAACTACGAGCAGTACTTC.

V and J are TRBV25-1 and TRBJ1-1; D possibly corresponds to TRBD1 (6 bases). The V end lost 4 bases, the J end lost 6 bases, and 15 bases lay between the germline ends. The CDR3 is 14 amino acids. CDR1 MGHDK and CDR2 SYGVNS come from the germline V gene. CDR3 amino acids: CASSVTGLSSEAFF. In DNA form, the CDR3 reads TGTGCCAGCAGTGTGACAGGACTGTCTTCTGAAGCTTTCTTT. Full variable domain (remainder filled in from reference TRBV25-1 and TRBJ1-1): EADIYQTPRYLVIGTGKKITLECSQTMGHDKMYWYQQDPGMELHLIHYSYGVNSTEKGDLSSESTVSRIRTEHFPLTLESARPSHTSQYLCASSVTGLSSEAFFGQGTRLTVV.

This clonotype appeared many times. This chain links TRBV2 with TRBJ2-5; maybe TRBD2 (6 bases). The CDR3 covers 12 residues. Germline CDR1 is SNHLY and CDR2 is FYNNEI. V was trimmed by 3 bases and J by 5 bases, leaving 7 bases between them. The CDR3 coding sequence is TGTGCCAGCAGTGACGGGAGCGAGACCCAGTACTTC. It codes for CASSDGSETQYF.

In its sample, this clonotype was seen many times. The V and J genes are TRBV11-1 and TRBJ2-5; TRBD2 might be the D (6 bases). The CDR3 is 13 amino acids. V was pared by 5 bases and J by 4 bases, with 11 bases between. The germline CDR1 and CDR2 sequences are SGHAT and FQDESV (reference sequence). This CDR3 is CASSPGLRETQYF. In nucleotides, the CDR3 is TGTGCCAGCAGCCCGGGACTCCGAGAGACCCAGTACTTC.